This TCR beta chain was obtained from a study of OX40 agonist ivuxolimab in advanced cancers. Assay: immunoSEQ multiplex PCR; the TCRdb copy retains only in-frame clones and omits some. Of some 84,000 clones listed, 89% are singletons. The CDR3 runs 15 residues. The V end lost 0 bases, the J end lost 7 bases, and 17 bases lay between the germline ends. Germline values: CDR1 SGHRS, CDR2 YFSETQ. The rearrangement links TRBV5-1 to TRBJ2-7; unclear D gene. The source is an adult with an advanced solid tumor such as melanoma, head and neck, liver or kidney cancer. The sequencing here drew on CD4+ or CD8+ T cells sorted from blood, taken in a trial of the OX40 agonist ivuxolimab. CDR3 nucleotides: TGCGCCAGCAGCTTGGCCGTTGGGGATTTGGGGGAGCAGTACTTC. Translating gives CASSLAVGDLGEQYF.